The clone carrying this T cell receptor (beta chain) occurred many times. This specimen belongs to a study of T cells in Graves' hyperthyroidism and ophthalmopathy. Germline V gives CDR1 MDHEN, CDR2 SYDVKM. The CDR3 covers 16 residues. The V gene lost 3 bases and the J gene lost 8 bases, with 22 bases spanning the gap. Amplification yielded TCR beta CDR3 regions, with RNA transcripts as the source. First-round RT-PCR of the TCR CDR3 relied on the HTBI primer set. TCRdb re-derived calls from the multiplex PCR reads in MiXCR, one entry per CDR3 protein. Of roughly 530,000 distinct CDR3 sequences in the sample, roughly 15% were seen once.

This receptor was taken from a woman aged 18 to 35 with Graves' ophthalmopathy. The V and J genes are TRBV28 and TRBJ1-2; D unclear. The sample was blood. Here the CDR3 reads CASSFWGRTPQWGYTF. As DNA, the CDR3 is TGTGCCAGCAGTTTTTGGGGTAGGACCCCTCAATGGGGCTACACCTTC.